These 20 T cell receptor beta chains were all obtained from the same sample, sequenced in a study of T cell responses to AZD1222 COVID-19 vaccine (dated by TCRdb to 2020 to 2023). Library construction relied on the immunoSEQ multiplex PCR assay. TCRdb's version of the immuneACCESS table is confined to in-frame rearrangements and falls short of the full clone set. An unresolved V gene accounts for under half of the shortfall where checked; the remainder is of unknown origin. The sample includes more than 80,000 clones, with around 85% observed a single time. Roughly 3.6% of the sample rests with the top ten. What this sample's time point label stands for: about 28 days (+/-7) after the second vaccine dose. Material: peripheral blood, obtained 28 days after the second AZD1222 dose. Every receptor here comes from an adult who received the AZD1222 COVID-19 vaccine.

The chain is built from TRBV4-1 and TRBJ2-7; 15 bases fit TRBD2. The V gene's germline CDR1 is MGHRA and CDR2 YSYEKL. Trimming removed 4 bases from V and 5 bases from J; junction bases left unmatched: 15. The CDR3 has 19 amino acids. The chain's CDR3 is CASSRRAGLAGGPLDEQYF. The CDR3 DNA reads as TGCGCCAGCAGCCGCCGAGCCGGACTAGCGGGGGGGCCTCTTGACGAGCAGTACTTC.

This clone has ten or more counts. J is TRBJ2-1 and V is TRBV9, with TRBD1 matching over 8 bases. Germline assignment: CDR1 SGDLS and CDR2 YYNGEE. The CDR3 spans 14 residues. After removal of 0 bases from V and 8 bases from J, the junction contained 4 bases not matched to a gene. CDR3 bases: TGTGCCAGCAGCGTAGCCTACAGGGGGGATGAGCAGTTCTTC. Encoded protein: CASSVAYRGDEQFF. Filled out from reference TRBV9 and TRBJ2-1, the complete variable domain reads DSGVTQTPKHLITATGQRVTLRCSPRSGDLSVYWYQQSLDQGLQFLIQYYNGEERAKGNILERFSAQQFPDLHSELNLSSLELGDSALYFCASSVAYRGDEQFFGPGTRLTVL.

V is TRBV5-8 and J is TRBJ1-4, with D perhaps matching TRBD1 (5 bases). The germline gives CDR1 SGHTS, CDR2 YDEGEE. There are 14 residues in the CDR3. V was cut by 4 bases and J by 3 bases, with 10 bases left in between. This chain's CDR3 is CASSLGQPNEKLFF. CDR3 nucleotides: TGTGCCAGCAGCCTAGGACAACCTAATGAAAAACTGTTTTTT. The full variable domain, with the rest looked up from reference TRBV5-8 and TRBJ1-4, is EAGVTQSPTHLIKTRGQQATLRCSPISGHTSVYWYQQALGLGLQFLLWYDEGEERNRGNFPPRFSGRQFPNYSSELNVNALELEDSALYLCASSLGQPNEKLFFGSGTQLSVL.

This chain joins TRBV21-1 and TRBJ2-1; the table names TRBD2, a call not compared with the DNA. TRBV21-1 is reported as a pseudogene. CDR3 length: 15 residues. In nucleotides, the CDR3 is TGTGCCAGCAGCAAAGGACTAGCGGGGTACAATGAGCAGTTCTTC. It is translated as CASSKGLAGYNEQFF.

The chain is built from TRBV15 and TRBJ1-6; D is uncertain. CDR3 length: 16 amino acids. Germline assignment: CDR1 LNHNV and CDR2 YYDKDF (reference sequence). V was pared by 0 bases and J by 10 bases, with 16 bases between. DNA of the CDR3: TGTGCCACCAGCAGAGAGGCGGAGCGGTTAGGATCACCCCTCCACTTT. It encodes CATSREAERLGSPLHF.

J is TRBJ2-3 and V is TRBV7-2; no clear D gene. CDR3 length: 14 residues. Germline assignment: CDR1 SGHTA and CDR2 FQGNSA. Between the trimmed V and J ends, which lost 3 bases and 5 bases, there was a span of 12 bases. The CDR3 sequence: CASSLSPSLDTQYF. The CDR3 nucleotides are TGTGCCAGCAGCTTGTCCCCGTCCTTAGATACGCAGTATTTT.

This chain joins TRBV4-2 and TRBJ2-1, with D perhaps TRBD1 (6 bases). Trimming shortened V by 4 bases and J by 3 bases, and 13 bases separated the two germline ends. Germline loops: CDR1 LGHNA, CDR2 YNFKEQ. This CDR3 is built from 15 residues. CDR3: CASSLSLGHYNEQFF. Here the CDR3 DNA reads TGTGCCAGCAGCCTATCACTGGGACACTACAATGAGCAGTTCTTC.

This rearrangement joins TRBV7-6 to TRBJ1-3; 9 bases agree with TRBD1. Germline-derived CDR1 and CDR2 are SGHVS and FNYEAQ. The CDR3 contains 17 residues. J lost 4 bases, V lost 3 bases, and 10 bases had no gene match. In DNA form, the CDR3 reads TGTGCCAGCAGCTTGGAGGGCCCGGGACAGGGAGGAAACACCATATATTTT. Protein: CASSLEGPGQGGNTIYF.

The chain has TRBV28 and TRBJ1-2, with D unclear. Between the trimmed V and J ends, which lost 3 bases and 7 bases, there was a span of 15 bases. Germline CDR1 reads MDHEN; CDR2 reads SYDVKM. The CDR3 loop spans 14 amino acids. The CDR3 bases are TGTGCCAGCAGTTTGGAGAGTGAGAGAGGTGGCTACACCTTC. Protein product: CASSLESERGGYTF.

This chain uses TRBV6-1 with TRBJ1-4; the D is unclear. Trimming stripped 2 bases from V and 10 bases from J, with 20 bases between. CDR3 length equals 16 residues. Per the germline V gene, CDR1 is MNHNS and CDR2 is SASEGT. DNA of the CDR3: TGTGCCAGCAGTGAAATCCTCGGGCGGAAGGAGGGAAAACTGTTTTTT. Residues: CASSEILGRKEGKLFF.

The rearrangement links TRBV4-1 to TRBJ1-1; 10 bases agree with TRBD1. Germline V gives CDR1 MGHRA, CDR2 YSYEKL. The CDR3 totals 16 residues. Trimming took 1 base from V and 4 from J; bases not matched to a gene: 6. The CDR3 sequence: CASSQAQRTGGTEAFF. For the CDR3, the DNA is TGCGCCAGCAGCCAAGCTCAGCGGACAGGGGGCACTGAAGCTTTCTTT.

This chain links TRBV1 with TRBJ2-7; no check of the table's D call, TRBD2, against the DNA was made. TRBV1 is deemed a pseudogene. This CDR3 has 12 amino acids. The DNA for the CDR3 is TGCACCAGCAGCCAAGGGCAGAGGGAGCAGTACTTC. Protein product: CTSSQGQREQYF.

V gene TRBV7-9 combines with J gene TRBJ1-4; D gene uncertain. V was shortened by 5 bases and J by 1 base, with 11 bases between the two germline ends. Germline V gene data show CDR1 as SEHNR and CDR2 as FQNEAQ (reference sequence). The CDR3 has 15 amino acids. CDR3 bases: TGTGCCAGCAGCACCGGGAGTTTAACTAATGAAAAACTGTTTTTT. This translates into CASSTGSLTNEKLFF.

The V and J genes are TRBV2 and TRBJ1-2, with D hard to call. This CDR3 region has 12 residues. V was trimmed by 6 bases and J by 7 bases, leaving 12 bases between them. Germline values: CDR1 SNHLY, CDR2 FYNNEI. The CDR3 nucleotides are TGTGCCAGCAGCTCCAATTGGGGTGGCTACACCTTC. Translation: CASSSNWGGYTF.

The V gene is TRBV11-3, the J gene TRBJ2-1; D tentatively reads TRBD1 or TRBD2 (5 bases each). With 0 bases removed from V and 4 bases from J, the gap between germline ends came to 13 bases. Germline assignment: CDR1 SGHNT and CDR2 YENEEA. This CDR3 is built from 16 residues. CDR3 loop: CASSLDGALDYNEQFF. CDR3 DNA: TGTGCCAGCAGCTTAGACGGGGCGCTGGATTACAATGAGCAGTTCTTC.

The rearrangement links TRBV5-1 to TRBJ2-1; 8 nucleotides match TRBD1. This CDR3 has 16 residues. V lost 3 bases, J lost 10 bases, and 15 bases stayed unmatched. CDR1 and CDR2 (germline): SGHRS, YFSETQ. The CDR3 region is CASSSSRQGSPREQFF. The CDR3 DNA reads TGCGCCAGCAGCTCAAGTAGACAGGGGTCCCCCCGGGAGCAGTTCTTC.

The V call is TRBV5-1, the J call TRBJ1-2; TRBD1 might be the D (5 bases). With 4 bases removed from V and 3 bases from J, the gap between germline ends came to 13 bases. CDR1 is SGHRS, CDR2 YFSETQ, per germline. CDR3 size: 14 residues. The CDR3 nucleotides are TGCGCCAGCAGCCCGGCTAGGGGACACTATGGCTACACCTTC. Translated: CASSPARGHYGYTF.

This chain uses TRBV19 with TRBJ2-6; the D gene is possibly TRBD2 (5 bases). This CDR3 is 16 amino acids long. V lost 1 base, J lost 2 bases, and 9 bases lay in between. The V gene's germline CDR1 is LNHDA and CDR2 SQIVND (reference sequence). The CDR3 DNA is TGTGCCAGTAGTATAGTTTCCGGGGCTGGGGCCAACGTCCTGACTTTC. Its translation: CASSIVSGAGANVLTF.

The rearrangement joins TRBV28 to TRBJ1-6; D gene uncertain. CDR1 MDHEN and CDR2 SYDVKM come from the germline V gene. Deletions cut 2 bases from V and 8 bases from J, with 7 bases between. The CDR3 extends over 13 amino acids. The CDR3 DNA sequence: TGTGCCAGCAGTTTAACCGGGCATTCACCCCTCCACTTT. Protein product: CASSLTGHSPLHF.

The chain uses TRBV7-3 and TRBJ2-1; the D gene is possibly TRBD1 (6 bases). Germline V lookup: CDR1 SGHTA, CDR2 FQGTGA. The CDR3 is 13 residues long. V shed 5 bases and J shed 10 bases, with 15 bases lying between them. The CDR3 sequence is CASSLSRQEEQFF. CDR3 coding DNA: TGTGCCAGCAGCCTCTCCCGACAGGAAGAGCAGTTCTTC.